The 32 T cell receptor beta chains presented below share a single source sample, sequenced in a study of blood T cell repertoires in COVID-19. Measured with immunoSEQ multiplex PCR; TCRdb has only the in-frame clones, and not every one. This sample carries some 130,000 clones, more than 70% of them seen once, and the ten largest clones take 9% to 12%. Sequencing was done on a sample of peripheral blood. Receptors were obtained from a man aged 50-60 years with acute or convalescent COVID-19.

The V and J genes are TRBV6-1 and TRBJ1-5; the D gene is possibly TRBD1 (5 bases). The V gene lost 6 bases and the J gene lost 4 bases, with 13 bases spanning the gap. This CDR3 has 14 amino acids. Germline lookup yields CDR1 MNHNS and CDR2 SASEGT. The CDR3 is CASSTGTWNQPQHF. CDR3 in DNA: TGTGCCAGCAGCACCGGGACTTGGAATCAGCCCCAGCATTTT.

The chain links TRBV9 to TRBJ1-2; no clear D gene. CDR1 and CDR2 from the germline V gene are SGDLS and YYNGEE. Trimming pared 0 bases from V and 8 bases from J, leaving 11 bases between. This CDR3 region has 13 residues. In nucleotides, the CDR3 is TGTGCCAGCAGCGTAGGACCAGAGGGCGGCTACACCTTC. Translating gives CASSVGPEGGYTF.

J is TRBJ2-2 and V is TRBV11-2; 7 nucleotides align to TRBD2. This CDR3 has 17 residues. V was pared by 1 base and J by 6 bases, with 11 bases of the junction left unmatched. The germline CDR1 and CDR2 sequences are SGHAT and FQNNGV. Here the CDR3 DNA reads TGTGCCAGCAGCTTAGGACTTTGGGCGGGAGTGGCCGGGGAGCTGTTTTTT. It specifies CASSLGLWAGVAGELFF.

This chain joins TRBV7-9 and TRBJ2-1, with D possibly TRBD1 on 6 matching bases. Trimming shortened V by 4 bases and J by 7 bases, and 29 bases separated the two germline ends. The CDR3 totals 19 residues. Germline V CDR1 and CDR2: SEHNR, FQNEAQ (reference sequence). DNA for the CDR3: TGTGCCAGCAGCTCCTCTCTTCCGGCGCAGGGGTTGGTATGGAATGAGCAGTTCTTC. Protein product: CASSSSLPAQGLVWNEQFF.

The rearrangement joins TRBV6-6 to TRBJ1-3; TRBD1 agrees at 7 bases. This CDR3 region has 14 residues. The germline CDR1 and CDR2 sequences are MNHNY and SVGAGI (reference sequence). V lost 10 bases, J lost 4 bases, and 10 bases stayed unmatched. This CDR3 is CAIRQGFTGNTIYF. The DNA of the CDR3 is TGTGCCATCCGACAGGGTTTTACAGGAAACACCATATATTTT.

The chain recombines TRBV7-8 with TRBJ2-7; possibly TRBD1 for D (7 bases). This CDR3 is 19 amino acids long. The V end was cut by 4 bases, the J end by 6 bases, with 31 bases between. Germline CDR1 SGHVS, CDR2 FQNEAQ. The CDR3, as DNA: TGTGCCAGCAGCTCCGGGAGAGGGGGCACCAAAGGGATGGCGGTCGAGCAGTACTTC. Translating gives CASSSGRGGTKGMAVEQYF.

The chain combines TRBV27 with TRBJ1-2, with a tentative D call TRBD1 (6 bases). The germline V and J ends were trimmed by 5 bases and 3 bases, with 13 bases remaining between them. Germline V gene lookup returns CDR1 MNHEY and CDR2 SMNVEV (reference sequence). The CDR3 is 14 amino acids. The CDR3: CASSPRGRYYGYTF. CDR3 nucleotides: TGTGCCAGCAGTCCGCGGGGGCGGTACTATGGCTACACCTTC.

In this sample, this clone turned up once. The gene calls are TRBV5-1 and TRBJ2-1, with TRBD2 identical over 13 bases. V lost 4 bases, J lost 0 bases, and 7 bases stayed unmatched. The CDR3 has 18 residues. Germline CDR1 and CDR2: SGHRS and YFSETQ. This CDR3 reads CASSQLAGGPFSYNEQFF. The CDR3 DNA is TGCGCCAGCAGCCAACTAGCGGGAGGGCCTTTCTCCTACAATGAGCAGTTCTTC.

This chain connects TRBV6-1 to TRBJ1-6; perhaps TRBD1 as D (5 bases). With 1 base removed from V and 7 bases from J, the gap between germline ends came to 14 bases. The V gene's germline CDR1 is MNHNS and CDR2 SASEGT. The CDR3 contains 16 residues. As DNA, the CDR3 is TGTGCCAGCAGTGAAGGGACCCAGGGCTTAAATTCACCCCTCCACTTT. Protein: CASSEGTQGLNSPLHF.

This chain links TRBV5-6 with TRBJ2-1; 9 bases agree with TRBD1. J was trimmed by 5 bases and V by 6 bases; bases with no gene match: 6. This CDR3 has 14 residues. Germline V gene sequence: CDR1 SGHDT, CDR2 YYEEEE. The CDR3 DNA follows: TGTGCCAGCACACACAGGGGGCGAGACAATGAGCAGTTCTTC. As protein: CASTHRGRDNEQFF.

The chain joins TRBV28 to TRBJ1-5; D uncertain. This CDR3 has 15 residues. Germline CDR1 and CDR2: MDHEN and SYDVKM. With 5 bases removed from V and 0 bases from J, the gap between germline ends came to 11 bases. In nucleotides, the CDR3 is TGTGCCAGCAGTCCCAGGAAAAATAGCAATCAGCCCCAGCATTTT. Translation: CASSPRKNSNQPQHF.

The rearrangement uses TRBV2 and TRBJ1-1, with D tentatively TRBD1 (5 bases). V was trimmed by 8 bases and J by 1 base, leaving 11 bases between them. Germline loops: CDR1 SNHLY, CDR2 FYNNEI. This CDR3 spans 13 amino acids. For the CDR3, the DNA is TGTGCCAGCGACAAAACAGGGAACACTGAAGCTTTCTTT. Its protein product is CASDKTGNTEAFF.

The chain joins TRBV19 to TRBJ1-2; 8 positions agree with TRBD1. Germline CDR1 and CDR2: LNHDA and SQIVND (reference sequence). The length of the CDR3 is 14 residues. The ends lost 4 bases at V and 10 bases at J; junction bases unmatched: 11. The CDR3 DNA sequence: TGTGCCAGTAGTAATGAACCTGAGACAGGGGACTACACCTTC. Amino acid sequence: CASSNEPETGDYTF.

The CDR3 spells CASSDRREGYTF. The DNA of the CDR3 is TGTGCCTCCTCCGACAGACGAGAGGGCTACACCTTC. The gene calls are TRBV19 and TRBJ1-2; tentative D call: TRBD1 (5 bases). The V end lost 11 bases, the J end lost 8 bases, and 18 bases lay between the germline ends. The CDR3 is made up of 12 amino acids. CDR1 and CDR2 (germline): LNHDA, SQIVND (reference sequence). Full variable domain (outside the CDR3, taken from reference TRBV19 and TRBJ1-2): DGGITQSPKYLFRKEGQNVTLSCEQNLNHDAMYWYRQDPGQGLRLIYYSQIVNDFQKGDIAEGYSVSREKKESFPLTVTSAQKNPTAFYLCASSDRREGYTFGSGTRLTVV.

This chain connects TRBV2 to TRBJ1-5; TRBD1 agrees at 7 bases. Germline CDR1 reads SNHLY; CDR2 reads FYNNEI. The CDR3 covers 14 residues. Trimming removed 7 bases from V and 4 bases from J; junction bases left unmatched: 7. CDR3 sequence: CASNAQGSNQPQHF. DNA for the CDR3: TGTGCCAGCAACGCACAGGGGTCAAATCAGCCCCAGCATTTT. Complete variable domain (other parts from reference TRBV2 and TRBJ1-5): EPEVTQTPSHQVTQMGQEVILRCVPISNHLYFYWYRQILGQKVEFLVSFYNNEISEKSEIFDDQFSVERPDGSNFTLKIRSTKLEDSAMYFCASNAQGSNQPQHFGDGTRLSIL.

In its sample, this clone was seen once. The chain couples TRBV11-1 to TRBJ1-1; 7 nucleotides line up with TRBD1. Trimming removed 5 bases from V and 5 bases from J; junction bases left unmatched: 11. The CDR3 length is 15 residues. Germline V gene lookup returns CDR1 SGHAT and CDR2 FQDESV (reference sequence). CDR3 loop: CASSIGDSRGTEAFF. CDR3 bases: TGTGCCAGCAGCATTGGGGACAGCCGAGGGACTGAAGCTTTCTTT.

The chain recombines TRBV2 with TRBJ2-2; D is undetermined. This CDR3 comprises 15 residues. Trimming took 6 bases from V and 1 from J, leaving 12 bases between them. Per germline, CDR1 SNHLY and CDR2 FYNNEI. The CDR3 DNA reads as TGTGCCAGCAGCCCGACACACTGGAACACCGGGGAGCTGTTTTTT. Translation: CASSPTHWNTGELFF.

The chain employs TRBV9 and TRBJ1-2; D remains ambiguous. The CDR3 is made up of 14 amino acids. The V gene's germline CDR1 is SGDLS and CDR2 YYNGEE. Trimming took off 0 bases at V and 7 bases at J, with 13 bases between the two ends. Written as DNA, the CDR3 is TGTGCCAGCAGCGTAGCGTTAACGGAGTCTGGCTACACCTTC. This sequence encodes CASSVALTESGYTF.

V usage is TRBV5-1 and J usage is TRBJ1-2; D may be TRBD1 (5 bases). The CDR3 consists of 14 residues. Trimming removed 1 base from V and 8 bases from J, with 15 bases in between. Germline CDR1 SGHRS, CDR2 YFSETQ. The CDR3 DNA reads TGCGCCAGCAGCTTGAAGGCAGGGTTGGACGGCTACACCTTC. Translating it yields CASSLKAGLDGYTF. Combining the CDR3 with reference TRBV5-1 and TRBJ1-2 gives the whole variable domain KAGVTQTPRYLIKTRGQQVTLSCSPISGHRSVSWYQQTPGQGLQFLFEYFSETQRNKGNFPGRFSGRQFSNSRSEMNVSTLELGDSALYLCASSLKAGLDGYTFGSGTRLTVV.

The chain employs TRBV3-1 (or the pseudogene TRBV3-2) and TRBJ2-7; 8 nucleotides line up with TRBD2. The germline V gene has CDR1 LGHDT and CDR2 YNNKEL (reference sequence). V dropped 3 bases and J dropped 5; count of bases not matched to a gene: 6. The CDR3 spans 14 residues. CDR3 sequence reads: CASSQRGELHEQYF. DNA of the CDR3: TGTGCCAGCAGCCAGCGGGGGGAGCTCCACGAGCAGTACTTC.

A single count supports this clone. V is TRBV5-1 and J is TRBJ1-4; unclear D gene. V shed 2 bases and J shed 1 base, with 6 bases lying between them. Germline loops: CDR1 SGHRS, CDR2 YFSETQ. This CDR3 contains 14 residues. CDR3 protein: CASSFGGTNEKLFF. In DNA form, the CDR3 reads TGCGCCAGCAGCTTTGGCGGAACTAATGAAAAACTGTTTTTT.

This chain links TRBV7-9 with TRBJ1-2, with D uncertain. Per the germline V gene, CDR1 is SEHNR and CDR2 is FQNEAQ (reference sequence). The germline V and J ends were trimmed by 4 bases and 4 bases, with 10 bases remaining between them. This CDR3 is 13 amino acids long. CDR3 region: CASSSVELYGYTF. The CDR3 coding sequence is TGTGCCAGCAGCTCGGTGGAGCTCTATGGCTACACCTTC.

The V gene is TRBV7-8, the J gene TRBJ2-2, with D possibly being TRBD2 (7 bases). This CDR3 is 16 amino acids long. CDR1 SGHVS and CDR2 FQNEAQ come from the germline V gene. The V gene lost 2 bases and the J gene lost 0 bases, with 10 bases spanning the gap. The CDR3 spells CASSLWEGANTGELFF. CDR3 DNA sequence: TGTGCCAGCAGCTTATGGGAGGGGGCGAACACCGGGGAGCTGTTTTTT. The whole variable domain, remainder taken from reference TRBV7-8 and TRBJ2-2, is GAGVSQSPRYKVAKRGQDVALRCDPISGHVSLFWYQQALGQGPEFLTYFQNEAQLDKSGLPSDRFFAERPEGSVSTLKIQRTQQEDSAVYLCASSLWEGANTGELFFGEGSRLTVL.

This rearrangement joins TRBV9 to TRBJ1-6; tentative D call: TRBD1 (5 bases). This CDR3 has 17 residues. Germline V gene data show CDR1 as SGDLS and CDR2 as YYNGEE. V shed 5 bases and J shed 5 bases, with 20 bases lying between them. CDR3 DNA: TGTGCCAGCAGTCTTAGGGGCGGGGCCCCCAATAATTCACCCCTCCACTTT. Protein: CASSLRGGAPNNSPLHF.

The chain is built from TRBV12-3 or TRBV12-4 and TRBJ1-1, with a possible D match to TRBD1 (6 bases). The length of the CDR3 is 13 residues. Trimming took 2 bases from V and 5 from J, leaving 9 bases between them. CDR3 nucleotides: TGTGCCAGCAGTTTATCCAGGGGAACTGAAGCTTTCTTT. Protein sequence: CASSLSRGTEAFF.

The J gene is TRBJ1-3, the V gene TRBV7-2; D not certain. This CDR3 comprises 16 residues. V was trimmed by 4 bases and J by 0 bases, leaving 13 bases between them. Germline CDR1 and CDR2: SGHTA and FQGNSA. In nucleotides, the CDR3 is TGTGCCAGCAGCTCTTTACAGATACTCTCTGGAAACACCATATATTTT. Translated: CASSSLQILSGNTIYF.

V usage is TRBV6-5 and J usage is TRBJ2-3; possibly TRBD1 for D (5 bases). The CDR3 contains 13 residues. Per germline, CDR1 MNHEY and CDR2 SVGAGI. Deletions cut 11 bases from V and 0 bases from J, with 12 bases between. The CDR3 nucleotides are TGTGCCTCTCAGGGTGGGAGCACAGATACGCAGTATTTT. This codes for CASQGGSTDTQYF.

The chain recombines TRBV3-1 (or the pseudogene TRBV3-2) with TRBJ2-7, with a tentative D call TRBD1 (5 bases). CDR1 and CDR2 from the germline V gene are LGHDT and YNNKEL (reference sequence). This CDR3 is built from 14 residues. V dropped 4 bases and J dropped 0 bases, with 10 bases sitting between them. The CDR3 protein is CASSLAGASYEQYF. In DNA form, the CDR3 reads TGTGCCAGCAGCCTCGCTGGGGCCTCCTACGAGCAGTACTTC.

The V and J genes are TRBV6-1 and TRBJ1-5, with a weak D call TRBD1 (6 bases). The CDR3 length is 17 residues. Trimming left V 0 bases short and J 2 bases short, with 14 bases between. The germline V gene encodes CDR1 MNHNS and CDR2 SASEGT. The CDR3: CASSEAIRTVRNQPQHF. The CDR3 nucleotides are TGTGCCAGCAGTGAAGCAATTCGGACAGTGCGCAATCAGCCCCAGCATTTT.

A word on this clone: Other nucleotide sequences in the sample specify the same CDR3. This chain connects TRBV4-1 to TRBJ2-2, with 13 bases lining up with TRBD2. Trimming took 1 base from V and 5 from J; bases not matched to a gene: 7. Germline CDR1 reads MGHRA; CDR2 reads YSYEKL. This CDR3 comprises 18 residues. The CDR3 sequence: CASSQGGLAGVGTGELFF. The CDR3 DNA is TGCGCCAGCAGCCAAGGTGGACTAGCGGGAGTCGGAACCGGGGAGCTGTTTTTT.

This clone was observed a single time. The chain couples TRBV3-1 (or the pseudogene TRBV3-2) to TRBJ2-7, with 13 bases that match TRBD2. The CDR3 length is 17 residues. The J segment lost 4 bases and the V segment lost 4 bases, leaving 10 bases of the junction unmatched. Germline CDR1 and CDR2: LGHDT and YNNKEL (reference sequence). The CDR3, as DNA: TGTGCCAGCAGCCGAACCACTAGCGGGAGGGCCGGGTACGAGCAGTACTTC. Translated: CASSRTTSGRAGYEQYF.

The chain couples TRBV9 to TRBJ1-1; tentatively, D is TRBD1 (5 bases). Germline loops: CDR1 SGDLS, CDR2 YYNGEE. The V and J ends lost 0 bases and 2 bases respectively, with 11 bases between them. This CDR3 spans 15 amino acids. The CDR3 reads CASSVAGPVNTEAFF. CDR3 DNA: TGTGCCAGCAGCGTAGCAGGGCCAGTAAACACTGAAGCTTTCTTT. Full variable domain (missing parts from reference TRBV9 and TRBJ1-1): DSGVTQTPKHLITATGQRVTLRCSPRSGDLSVYWYQQSLDQGLQFLIQYYNGEERAKGNILERFSAQQFPDLHSELNLSSLELGDSALYFCASSVAGPVNTEAFFGQGTRLTVV.